This is a list of T cell receptor beta chains from one sample in a study of OX40 agonist ivuxolimab in advanced cancers. Clones were read by immunoSEQ multiplex PCR, and TCRdb kept only the in-frame ones, dropping some. The data hold around 74,000 clones, with roughly 90% observed a single time. Sequences were derived from CD4+ or CD8+ T cells sorted from blood, sampled in a trial of the OX40 agonist ivuxolimab. These receptors all come from an adult with an advanced solid tumor such as melanoma, head and neck, liver or kidney cancer. Both conserved end residues are trimmed from each CDR3. D genes are given only for firm matches.

V,D,CDR3
TRBV9,TRBD2,ASRPSSSGGLTYNEQF
TRBV6-5,.,ASSYWGSEETQY
TRBV29-1,.,SVVLGVGGNGYT
TRBV2,.,AIRRAGPSGEQY
TRBV13,.,ASSFAGFDYGYT
TRBV5-6,TRBD2,ASSAGLAGNTGELF
TRBV5-1,TRBD1,ASSSDRGPLNTEAF
TRBV7-9,.,ASDSTYNSPLH
TRBV30,TRBD1,AWSTGTGLSEQY
TRBV11-3,.,ASSLGRGTEAF
TRBV11-2,TRBD1,ASSHRDRQNTGELF
TRBV7-6,.,ASSFRGNQPQH
TRBV6-5,.,ASSYSFSEEQY
TRBV6-5,TRBD2,ASSRGLAGGYEQY
TRBV9,TRBD2,ASSALAGSETQY
TRBV11-2,TRBD1,ASSFRTGPLVYEQY
TRBV7-2,.,ASSWADTYEQY
TRBV6-5,.,ASRMNRVDGYT
TRBV27,.,ATGPLVEQF
TRBV13,TRBD1,ASSLGRGVNTEAF
TRBV6-5,TRBD2,ASSYYSGGAADTQY
TRBV6-5,.,AIGLNTEAF